The clone carrying this T cell receptor beta chain was detected ten times or more. Its target is not known. Generation of TCR beta libraries employed quantitative 5'-RACE incorporating molecular barcodes. TCRdb ran MiXCR on the 5' RACE reads and lists one entry per CDR3 protein. Of 750,000 to 850,000 distinct CDR3 sequences listed, over 9.5% are singletons. These data come from a study of CD8 T cells in ankylosing spondylitis. General observations from the study: Within peripheral blood, clones linked to disease were CD8+ and relatively rare. A subset of motif variants has previously been described in the synovial fluid and blood of reactive arthritis. What seemed typical of ankylosing spondylitis blood was a TCR beta motif built from eight highly homologous variants.

Trimming pared 5 bases from V and 6 bases from J, leaving 29 bases between. The CDR3 runs 20 residues. Germline assignment: CDR1 MNHEY and CDR2 SVGEGT. The chain employs TRBV6-2 or TRBV6-3 and TRBJ1-6; D is perhaps TRBD1 (5 bases). Sequenced material: blood, either unsorted or a sorted T cell fraction (not recorded which). The clonotype was recovered from a male donor with ankylosing spondylitis. CDR3 nucleotide sequence: TGTGCCAGCAGTCCGACATTGCCGGGACTCCTTCAGGGTCGTAATTCACCCCTCCACTTT. This translates into CASSPTLPGLLQGRNSPLHF.